This TCR beta chain was documented in a study of blood T cell repertoires in COVID-19. Study at large: The study drew acute and convalescent COVID-19 samples from the United States, Italy and Spain. T cells, B-cell-depleted T cells, or PBMCs provided the cDNA or gDNA that served as material.

V lost 6 bases to trimming and J lost 4 bases, with 20 bases between them. Germline V CDR1 and CDR2: MNHEY, SMNVEV (reference sequence). The CDR3 has 16 residues. Which cohort a participant joined came from the clinical history participants gave. What the recovered Cohort 3 donors had was two negative PCRs, clearance, or symptom resolution. Profiled with immunoSEQ multiplex PCR; TCRdb holds only in-frame clones, not every one. The sample lists over 250,000 clones, around 87% occurring once. The chain is built from TRBV27 and TRBJ2-3; tentative D call: TRBD2 (6 bases). Sequences were obtained from PBMCs or T cells enriched from blood (not recorded which). This TCR was sampled from a woman aged 30 to 39 who had recovered from COVID-19. The CDR3 spells CASSTIGGSGADTQYF. CDR3 in DNA: TGTGCCAGCAGCACAATTGGGGGGTCGGGCGCAGATACGCAGTATTTT.